This entry lists 30 T cell receptor beta chains sequenced from one sample in a study of cytomegalovirus exposure and HLA in healthy donors (TCRdb year 2017). The library was produced with the immunoSEQ multiplex PCR assay. The multiplex PCR relied on a mix of 60 forward primers for TCR Vbeta segments and 13 reverse primers for TCR Jbeta segments. TCRdb mirrors the immuneACCESS table, restricted to in-frame sequences. Some clones are absent from its copies; in checked studies, under half trace to an unresolved V gene, and the reason for the others is unknown. The sample's table covers around 100,000 clones. About 3% of the sample is held by the ten biggest clonotypes. Sequencing was carried out using PBMCs. These receptors were collected from a man aged 35-49 years in good health and CMV-seronegative.

The rearrangement links TRBV6-5 to TRBJ1-5; 7 nucleotides match TRBD1. This CDR3 spans 14 amino acids. V shed 8 bases and J 3 bases; nucleotides not matched to a gene: 7. Germline lookup yields CDR1 MNHEY and CDR2 SVGAGI. The CDR3 DNA follows: TGTGCCAGCGGACGGACAGGTATCAATCAGCCCCAGCATTTT. This sequence encodes CASGRTGINQPQHF.

The J gene is TRBJ1-1, the V gene TRBV5-1; tentatively, D is TRBD1 (5 bases). The germline V and J ends were trimmed by 5 bases and 1 base, with 9 bases remaining between them. The CDR3 covers 13 residues. CDR1 is SGHRS, CDR2 YFSETQ, per germline. The CDR3 DNA reads as TGCGCCAGCAGACCGACAGAGAACACTGAAGCTTTCTTT. Encoded protein: CASRPTENTEAFF.

V usage is TRBV4-1 and J usage is TRBJ2-2; TRBD2 might be the D (6 bases). This CDR3 has 20 residues. The germline gives CDR1 MGHRA, CDR2 YSYEKL. Between the trimmed V and J ends, which lost 0 bases and 3 bases, there was a span of 23 bases. CDR3 DNA: TGCGCCAGCAGCCAAGATCTTGGGGCGGGAATTCTCTCGTACACCGGGGAGCTGTTTTTT. It codes for CASSQDLGAGILSYTGELFF.

Concerning this clone itself: Germline is not matched at one junction end, which may reflect a read error. The same CDR3 is also encoded by other DNA sequences in this sample. The chain combines TRBV19 with TRBJ1-1, with TRBD1 identical over 7 bases. Germline CDR1 reads LNHDA; CDR2 reads SQIVND (reference sequence). CDR3 size: 15 residues. Written as DNA, the CDR3 is TGTGCCAGTAGGTTAGGGGGCCTGCCGAACACTGAAGCCTTCTTT. Translating gives CASRLGGLPNTEAFF.

V gene TRBV9 combines with J gene TRBJ2-1; a weak D match, TRBD2 (6 bases). Germline V gene lookup returns CDR1 SGDLS and CDR2 YYNGEE. The CDR3 loop spans 15 amino acids. V lost 3 bases to trimming and J lost 7 bases, with 17 bases between them. The CDR3 here is CASSARLGAGNEQFF. In DNA form, the CDR3 reads TGTGCCAGCAGCGCTCGACTAGGGGCCGGGAATGAGCAGTTCTTC. The full variable domain, rest sourced from reference TRBV9 and TRBJ2-1, is DSGVTQTPKHLITATGQRVTLRCSPRSGDLSVYWYQQSLDQGLQFLIQYYNGEERAKGNILERFSAQQFPDLHSELNLSSLELGDSALYFCASSARLGAGNEQFFGPGTRLTVL.

This chain connects TRBV18 to TRBJ2-7; unclear D gene. Deletions cut 2 bases from V and 0 bases from J, with 8 bases between. The CDR3 is made up of 14 amino acids. Germline V gene lookup returns CDR1 KGHSH and CDR2 LQKENI. CDR3 DNA: TGTGCCAGCTCACCAAATGAACACTCCTACGAGCAGTACTTC. Translation: CASSPNEHSYEQYF.

This chain uses TRBV7-2 with TRBJ2-5; possibly TRBD1 for D (6 bases). The V gene lost 3 bases and the J gene lost 2 bases, with 10 bases spanning the gap. Germline loops: CDR1 SGHTA, CDR2 FQGNSA. The CDR3 is 14 amino acids. The CDR3 sequence is CASSFRTDQETQYF. CDR3 DNA: TGTGCCAGCAGCTTCCGGACAGATCAAGAGACCCAGTACTTC.

The chain recombines TRBV5-6 with TRBJ1-2; no reliable D call. V gave up 1 base and J gave up 0 bases, with 7 bases separating them. Germline loops: CDR1 SGHDT, CDR2 YYEEEE. There are 14 residues in the CDR3. The CDR3 protein is CASSLFQANYGYTF. The CDR3 DNA reads as TGTGCCAGCAGCTTGTTCCAGGCTAACTATGGCTACACCTTC.

The rearrangement links TRBV19 to TRBJ1-5; 8 positions match TRBD1. The CDR3 has 18 residues. In germline, CDR1 is LNHDA, CDR2 SQIVND (reference sequence). V dropped 4 bases and J dropped 0; count of bases not matched to a gene: 11. In DNA form, the CDR3 reads TGTGCCAGTAGTAGGCCCCAGGGGGCAAAACATAGCAATCAGCCCCAGCATTTT. The encoded protein is CASSRPQGAKHSNQPQHF.

The CDR3 reads CASSLDRNSPLHF. CDR3 nucleotide sequence: TGCGCCAGCAGCTTGGACAGGAATTCACCCCTCCACTTT. J is TRBJ1-6 and V is TRBV5-1; D may be TRBD1 (5 bases). Trimming took 0 bases from V and 7 from J, leaving 5 bases between them. This CDR3 contains 13 residues. CDR1 SGHRS and CDR2 YFSETQ come from the germline V gene.

As to this clone: Other DNA sequences in this specimen translate into the identical CDR3. The chain links TRBV28 to TRBJ1-5; D may be TRBD1 (5 bases). The CDR3 totals 14 residues. CDR1 and CDR2 from the germline V gene are MDHEN and SYDVKM. V lost 7 bases and J 4 bases, leaving 14 bases between the germline ends. CDR3 protein: CASTLGQVNQPQHF. The CDR3 bases are TGTGCCAGCACCTTGGGGCAGGTAAATCAGCCCCAGCATTTT.

The chain employs TRBV2 and TRBJ1-2; 9 nucleotides agree with TRBD1. The CDR3 contains 14 residues. Germline V gene sequence: CDR1 SNHLY, CDR2 FYNNEI. The ends lost 9 bases at V and 4 bases at J; junction bases unmatched: 9. The CDR3 loop is CARQGALLGYGYTF. Written as DNA, the CDR3 is TGTGCCAGACAGGGGGCCCTCCTCGGCTATGGCTACACCTTC.

The V call is TRBV9, the J call TRBJ2-6; a possible D gene is TRBD1 (5 bases). This CDR3 has 17 residues. Trimming cost V 2 bases and J 1 base, with 13 bases left between them. The germline V gene encodes CDR1 SGDLS and CDR2 YYNGEE. The CDR3 region is CASSVSGISSGANVLTF. The CDR3 bases are TGTGCCAGCAGCGTTTCAGGGATCTCATCTGGGGCCAACGTCCTGACTTTC.

The V gene is TRBV28, the J gene TRBJ2-6; 10 bases align to TRBD1. The germline V gene encodes CDR1 MDHEN and CDR2 SYDVKM. Trimming cost V 5 bases and J 0 bases; bases outside gene matches: 4. The CDR3 runs 17 residues. CDR3 protein: CASSEGDRGSGANVLTF. CDR3 DNA sequence: TGTGCCAGCAGTGAAGGGGACAGGGGCTCTGGGGCCAACGTCCTGACTTTC.

The V gene is TRBV28, the J gene TRBJ1-2, with D hard to call. CDR1 and CDR2 from the germline V gene are MDHEN and SYDVKM. V lost 10 bases to trimming and J lost 7 bases, with 19 bases between them. CDR3 length: 13 amino acids. For the CDR3, the DNA is TGTGCCATTCAGCTCGTCGGGGTGGGTGGCTACACCTTC. Protein sequence: CAIQLVGVGGYTF.

The J gene is TRBJ2-1, the V gene TRBV5-1; unclear D gene. V was clipped by 1 base and J by 1 base, with 12 bases between them. Germline V gene data show CDR1 as SGHRS and CDR2 as YFSETQ. The CDR3 sequence is 16 residues long. CDR3 nucleotides: TGCGCCAGCAGCTTGACCGTAGAAAGTTCCTACAATGAGCAGTTCTTC. It codes for CASSLTVESSYNEQFF. Filled out from reference TRBV5-1 and TRBJ2-1, the complete variable domain reads KAGVTQTPRYLIKTRGQQVTLSCSPISGHRSVSWYQQTPGQGLQFLFEYFSETQRNKGNFPGRFSGRQFSNSRSEMNVSTLELGDSALYLCASSLTVESSYNEQFFGPGTRLTVL.

This chain uses TRBV5-1 with TRBJ1-6; 7 bases are a match to TRBD1. Germline V gene lookup returns CDR1 SGHRS and CDR2 YFSETQ. The CDR3 runs 15 residues. J gave up 4 bases and V 4 bases, and 5 bases lay outside the gene matches. CDR3 sequence (DNA): TGCGCCAGCAGCGAGACAGGGACGTATAATTCACCCCTCCACTTT. It encodes CASSETGTYNSPLHF. Combining the CDR3 with reference TRBV5-1 and TRBJ1-6 gives the whole variable domain KAGVTQTPRYLIKTRGQQVTLSCSPISGHRSVSWYQQTPGQGLQFLFEYFSETQRNKGNFPGRFSGRQFSNSRSEMNVSTLELGDSALYLCASSETGTYNSPLHFGNGTRLTVT.

The chain is built from TRBV5-4 and TRBJ2-3, with a possible D match to TRBD2 (6 bases). V lost 0 bases to trimming and J lost 0 bases, with 20 bases between them. CDR3 size: 19 residues. Germline V gene sequence: CDR1 SGHNT, CDR2 YYREEE (reference sequence). This CDR3 is CASSLGGVRTSPSTDTQYF. CDR3 nucleotide sequence: TGTGCCAGCAGCTTGGGGGGGGTACGAACTAGTCCTAGCACAGATACGCAGTATTTT.

The chain links TRBV9 to TRBJ2-1; 8 bases fit TRBD1. The CDR3 is 17 residues long. CDR1 is SGDLS, CDR2 YYNGEE, per germline. V shed 2 bases, J shed 6 bases, and the junction held 13 bases outside the gene matches. CDR3 nucleotide sequence: TGTGCCAGCAGCGTTTCACAGGGGGAAAGGGTCATCAATGAGCAGTTCTTC. Protein: CASSVSQGERVINEQFF.

V gene TRBV5-1 combines with J gene TRBJ2-5; D gene uncertain. The CDR3 contains 13 residues. Trimming removed 0 bases at V and 5 bases at J, with 8 bases between. Germline CDR1 and CDR2: SGHRS and YFSETQ. CDR3 residues: CASSLGQMETQYF. In nucleotides, the CDR3 is TGCGCCAGCAGCTTGGGACAAATGGAGACCCAGTACTTC. Filled out from reference TRBV5-1 and TRBJ2-5, the complete variable domain reads KAGVTQTPRYLIKTRGQQVTLSCSPISGHRSVSWYQQTPGQGLQFLFEYFSETQRNKGNFPGRFSGRQFSNSRSEMNVSTLELGDSALYLCASSLGQMETQYFGPGTRLLVL.

J is TRBJ1-1 and V is TRBV30; maybe TRBD1 (6 bases). With 1 base removed from V and 0 bases from J, the gap between germline ends came to 9 bases. Per germline, CDR1 GTSNPN and CDR2 SVGIG (reference sequence). This CDR3 contains 14 residues. This CDR3 is CAWSAQGLNTEAFF. CDR3 sequence (DNA): TGTGCCTGGAGTGCTCAGGGGCTGAACACTGAAGCTTTCTTT.

V gene TRBV7-2 combines with J gene TRBJ2-3; D might be TRBD2 (6 bases). Trimming removed 1 base from V and 1 base from J, with 15 bases in between. Per germline, CDR1 SGHTA and CDR2 FQGNSA. CDR3 length: 17 residues. CDR3 residues: CASSLVSWGDGTDTQYF. In DNA form, the CDR3 reads TGTGCCAGCAGCTTAGTCAGTTGGGGGGACGGCACAGATACGCAGTATTTT.

The chain combines TRBV5-1 with TRBJ2-1; possibly TRBD1 for D (6 bases). In germline, CDR1 is SGHRS, CDR2 YFSETQ. The CDR3 has 16 residues. V lost 3 bases and J lost 6, with 19 bases in between. The CDR3 spells CASSSTGTPWGNEQFF. The CDR3 DNA sequence: TGCGCCAGCAGCTCCACCGGGACACCCTGGGGCAATGAGCAGTTCTTC. Together with reference TRBV5-1 and TRBJ2-1, the CDR3 gives the full variable domain: KAGVTQTPRYLIKTRGQQVTLSCSPISGHRSVSWYQQTPGQGLQFLFEYFSETQRNKGNFPGRFSGRQFSNSRSEMNVSTLELGDSALYLCASSSTGTPWGNEQFFGPGTRLTVL.

CDR3 DNA sequence: TGTGCCAGCAGTGAAGATACCCTGACAGGGCGCCGTGGCTACACCTTC. This codes for CASSEDTLTGRRGYTF. J is TRBJ1-2 and V is TRBV6-1; 7 positions agree with TRBD1. Germline V gene data show CDR1 as MNHNS and CDR2 as SASEGT. The CDR3 runs to 16 residues. J gave up 7 bases and V 1 base, and 12 bases lay outside the gene matches.

CDR3 residues: CASSLRGIAAGELFF. The CDR3 DNA follows: TGTGCCAGCAGCTTAAGGGGGATTGCGGCCGGGGAGCTGTTTTTT. The genes are TRBV5-4 and TRBJ2-2; the D gene is possibly TRBD1 (6 bases). CDR1 is SGHNT and CDR2 is YYREEE in the germline V gene (reference sequence). The length of the CDR3 is 15 residues. V was trimmed by 2 bases and J by 6 bases, leaving 14 bases between them. Variable domain in full (rest from reference TRBV5-4 and TRBJ2-2): ETGVTQSPTHLIKTRGQQVTLRCSSQSGHNTVSWYQQALGQGPQFIFQYYREEENGRGNFPPRFSGLQFPNYSSELNVNALELDDSALYLCASSLRGIAAGELFFGEGSRLTVL.

This chain uses TRBV9 with TRBJ2-7, with 8 bases identical to TRBD1. The junction had 12 bases not matched to a gene; V was cut back by 4 bases and J by 0 bases. CDR1 is SGDLS, CDR2 YYNGEE, per germline. The CDR3 sequence is 17 residues long. CDR3 sequence: CASSPTWTGSFSYEQYF. In DNA, the CDR3 is TGTGCCAGCAGCCCTACCTGGACAGGGAGCTTCTCCTACGAGCAGTACTTC.

V and J are TRBV14 and TRBJ2-2; 7 bases agree with TRBD2. This CDR3 region has 19 residues. After removal of 1 base from V and 0 bases from J, the junction contained 11 bases not matched to a gene. Germline CDR1 and CDR2: SGHDN and FVKESK. CDR3 sequence reads: CASSQARRVGTTNTGELFF. In DNA form, the CDR3 reads TGTGCCAGCAGCCAAGCTCGGAGGGTAGGGACTACGAACACCGGGGAGCTGTTTTTT.

V gene TRBV7-9 combines with J gene TRBJ1-2; no firm D call. With 5 bases removed from V and 2 bases from J, the gap between germline ends came to 9 bases. The CDR3 covers 13 residues. Germline V gene sequence: CDR1 SEHNR, CDR2 FQNEAQ (reference sequence). The CDR3 protein is CASSPSLNYGYTF. In DNA form, the CDR3 reads TGTGCCAGCAGCCCCTCGTTAAACTATGGCTACACCTTC.

Notes on this clone: This sample also contains other DNA sequences that code for the same CDR3. The CDR3 DNA is TGTGCCAGCACCGAGCAAGAGACCCAGTACTTC. This sequence encodes CASTEQETQYF. The chain combines TRBV6-5 with TRBJ2-5; D is undetermined. The CDR3 is made up of 11 amino acids. From germline, CDR1 is MNHEY and CDR2 SVGAGI. V was pared by 7 bases and J by 2 bases, with 5 bases between.

The chain has TRBV2 and TRBJ2-5; TRBD2 matches 8 bases. The CDR3 is 13 residues long. V trimming: 7 bases; J trimming: 5 bases; junction bases outside the gene matches: 6. Germline loops: CDR1 SNHLY, CDR2 FYNNEI. The CDR3 reads CASTGLEGETQYF. In nucleotides, the CDR3 is TGTGCCAGCACGGGACTAGAAGGGGAGACCCAGTACTTC. Filled out from reference TRBV2 and TRBJ2-5, the complete variable domain reads EPEVTQTPSHQVTQMGQEVILRCVPISNHLYFYWYRQILGQKVEFLVSFYNNEISEKSEIFDDQFSVERPDGSNFTLKIRSTKLEDSAMYFCASTGLEGETQYFGPGTRLLVL.